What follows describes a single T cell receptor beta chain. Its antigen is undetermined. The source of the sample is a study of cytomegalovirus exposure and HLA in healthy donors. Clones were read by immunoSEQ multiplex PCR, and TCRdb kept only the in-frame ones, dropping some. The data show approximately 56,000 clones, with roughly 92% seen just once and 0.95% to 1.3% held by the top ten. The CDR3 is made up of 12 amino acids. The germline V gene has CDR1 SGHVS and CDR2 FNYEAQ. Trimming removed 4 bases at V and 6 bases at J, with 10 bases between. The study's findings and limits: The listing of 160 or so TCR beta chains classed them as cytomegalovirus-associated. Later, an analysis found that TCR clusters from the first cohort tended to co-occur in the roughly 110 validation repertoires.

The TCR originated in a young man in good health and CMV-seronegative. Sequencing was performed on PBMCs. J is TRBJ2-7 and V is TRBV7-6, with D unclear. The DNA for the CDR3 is TGTGCCAGCAGCTCGCTAACTGGCGAGCAGTACTTC. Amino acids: CASSSLTGEQYF.